This TCR beta chain derives from a study of cytomegalovirus exposure and HLA in healthy donors. The V end was cut by 1 base, the J end by 1 base, with 21 bases between. Germline V CDR1 and CDR2: SGHRS, YFSETQ. The CDR3 covers 18 residues. The PCR ran on 60 Vbeta and 13 Jbeta primers. Some clones are missing from TCRdb's copy, which holds only in-frame ones; the method was immunoSEQ multiplex PCR. The table records roughly 160,000 clones, around 85% of them present only once. Sequenced material: PBMCs. The genes are TRBV5-1 and TRBJ2-7, with D possibly TRBD1 on 6 matching bases. The TCR comes from a woman in her twenties or thirties in good health and CMV-seronegative. CDR3 nucleotide sequence: TGCGCCAGCAGCTTGTTCGGGGCAACAGGGCTGAGTTCCTACGAGCAGTACTTC. Its translation: CASSLFGATGLSSYEQYF.